This T cell receptor (beta chain) was captured by sequencing in a study of blood T cell repertoires in COVID-19. Study-level information: Italy, Spain and the United States were the sources of the convalescent and acute COVID-19 samples. PBMCs, B-cell-depleted T cells, or T cells provided the cDNA or gDNA that made up the material.

Sequenced by immunoSEQ multiplex PCR; TCRdb stores in-frame clones only, minus some. The data contain 350,000 to 450,000 clones, roughly 85% of them seen just once; the ten biggest clones take up about 3.6%. This clone was observed a handful of times. Germline values: CDR1 GTSNPN, CDR2 SVGIG (reference sequence). This CDR3 spans 14 amino acids. Trimming removed 5 bases from V and 1 base from J; junction bases left unmatched: 3. The rearrangement joins TRBV30 to TRBJ1-5; the match to TRBD1 covers 9 bases. The receptor was isolated from a woman between 18 and 30 years old with acute or convalescent COVID-19. Sample: peripheral blood. CDR3 DNA sequence: TGTGCCTGGGACAGGGGGGGAAGCAATCAGCCCCAGCATTTT. Amino acids: CAWDRGGSNQPQHF. Complete variable domain (other parts from reference TRBV30 and TRBJ1-5): SQTIHQWPATLVQPVGSPLSLECTVEGTSNPNLYWYRQAAGRGLQLLFYSVGIGQISSEVPQNLSASRPQDRQFILSSKKLLLSDSGFYLCAWDRGGSNQPQHFGDGTRLSIL.